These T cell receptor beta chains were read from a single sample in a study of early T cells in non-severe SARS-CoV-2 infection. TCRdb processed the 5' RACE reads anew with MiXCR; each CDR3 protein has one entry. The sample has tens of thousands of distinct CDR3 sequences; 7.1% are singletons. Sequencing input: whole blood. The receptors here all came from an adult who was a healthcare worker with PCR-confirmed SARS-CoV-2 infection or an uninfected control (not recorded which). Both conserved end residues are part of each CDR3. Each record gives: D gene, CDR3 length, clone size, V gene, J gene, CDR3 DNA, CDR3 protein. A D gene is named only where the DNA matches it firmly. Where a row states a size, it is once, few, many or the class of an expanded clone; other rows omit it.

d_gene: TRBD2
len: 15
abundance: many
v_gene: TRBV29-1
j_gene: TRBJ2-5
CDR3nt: TGCAGCGTTGATGAGGCTAGCGGGGTTGTGGAGACCCAGTACTTC
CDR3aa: CSVDEASGVVETQYF

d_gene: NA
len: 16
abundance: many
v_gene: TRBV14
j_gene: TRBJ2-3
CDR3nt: TGTGCCAGCAGCCAACGGGACACGGCTAGCACAGATACGCAGTATTTT
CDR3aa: CASSQRDTASTDTQYF

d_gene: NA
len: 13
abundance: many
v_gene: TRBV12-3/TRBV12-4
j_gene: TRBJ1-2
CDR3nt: TGTGCCAGCAGTTTATCCCAGGGGCGAGGCTACACCTTC
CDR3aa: CASSLSQGRGYTF

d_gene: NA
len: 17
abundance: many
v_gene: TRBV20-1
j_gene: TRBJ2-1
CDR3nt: TGCAGTGCTACCTCCTACCACCGGAGCGGGCCTAACAATGAGCAGTTCTTC
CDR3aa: CSATSYHRSGPNNEQFF

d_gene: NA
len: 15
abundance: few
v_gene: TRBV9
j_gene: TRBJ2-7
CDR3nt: TGTGCCAGCAGCGTAGCTGGGGGCGACTTCTACGAGCAGTACTTC
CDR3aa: CASSVAGGDFYEQYF

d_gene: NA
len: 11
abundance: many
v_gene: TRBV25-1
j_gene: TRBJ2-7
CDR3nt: TGTGCCAGCAGCTCCCATTACGAGCAGTACTTC
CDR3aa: CASSSHYEQYF

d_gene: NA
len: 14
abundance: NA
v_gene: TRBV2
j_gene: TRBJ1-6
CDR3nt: TGTGCCAGGGGGCCGGGACGCCTTAATTCACCCCTCCACTTT
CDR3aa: CARGPGRLNSPLHF

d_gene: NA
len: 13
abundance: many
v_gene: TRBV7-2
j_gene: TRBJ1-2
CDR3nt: TGTGCCAGCAGCTTAGGGCGGATTTATGGCTACACCTTC
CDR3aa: CASSLGRIYGYTF

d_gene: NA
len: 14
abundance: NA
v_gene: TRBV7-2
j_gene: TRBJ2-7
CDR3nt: TGTGCCAGCAGCTCGTACGGAACGGCCTACGAGCAGTACTTC
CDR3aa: CASSSYGTAYEQYF

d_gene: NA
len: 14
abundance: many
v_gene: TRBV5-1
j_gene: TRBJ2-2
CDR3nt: TGCGCCAGCAGCTTGGGACTTAACACCGGGGAGCTGTTTTTT
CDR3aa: CASSLGLNTGELFF

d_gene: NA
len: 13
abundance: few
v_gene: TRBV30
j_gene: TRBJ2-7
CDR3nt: TGTGCCTGGAGTGATACGATGAGGGGAGAGCAGTACTTC
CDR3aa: CAWSDTMRGEQYF

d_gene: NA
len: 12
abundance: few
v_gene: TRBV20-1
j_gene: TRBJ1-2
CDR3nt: TGCAGTGCTTTGACGGCCAGCTATGGCTACACCTTC
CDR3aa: CSALTASYGYTF

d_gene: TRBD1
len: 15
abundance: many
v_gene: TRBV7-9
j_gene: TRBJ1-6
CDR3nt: TGTGCCAGCAGCCCGGGACAGGGGATGAGGTCACCCCTCCACTTT
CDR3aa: CASSPGQGMRSPLHF

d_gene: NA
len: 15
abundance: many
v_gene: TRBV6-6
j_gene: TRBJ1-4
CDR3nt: TGTGCCAGCAGTTATAGTCAGGGGTTGAATGAAAAACTGTTTTTT
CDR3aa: CASSYSQGLNEKLFF

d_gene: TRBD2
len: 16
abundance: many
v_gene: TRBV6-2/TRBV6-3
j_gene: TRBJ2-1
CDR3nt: TGTGCCAGCAGTTACAGCGGGGGGGCTGGCTACAATGAGCAGTTCTTC
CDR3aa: CASSYSGGAGYNEQFF

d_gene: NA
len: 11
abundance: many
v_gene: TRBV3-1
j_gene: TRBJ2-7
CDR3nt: TGTGCCAGCTCGGAAACTTTCGAGCAGTACTTC
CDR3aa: CASSETFEQYF

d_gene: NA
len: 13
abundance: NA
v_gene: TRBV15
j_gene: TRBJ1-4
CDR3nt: TGTGCCACCAGCAGCCCGACAGGTGAAAAACTGTTTTTT
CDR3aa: CATSSPTGEKLFF

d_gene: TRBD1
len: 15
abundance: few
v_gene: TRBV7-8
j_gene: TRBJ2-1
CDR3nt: TGTGCCAGCAGCGCTCCCGGGACAGGGGACAATGAGCAGTTCTTC
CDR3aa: CASSAPGTGDNEQFF

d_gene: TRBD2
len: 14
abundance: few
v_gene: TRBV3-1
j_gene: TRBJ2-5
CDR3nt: TGTGCCAGCAAAACAGCGGGGGAACAAGAGACCCAGTACTTC
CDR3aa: CASKTAGEQETQYF

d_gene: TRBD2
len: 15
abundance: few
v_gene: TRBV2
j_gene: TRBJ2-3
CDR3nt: TGTGCCAGCAGTGAAGAACTAGCGGGGGTTGATACGCAGTATTTT
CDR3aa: CASSEELAGVDTQYF

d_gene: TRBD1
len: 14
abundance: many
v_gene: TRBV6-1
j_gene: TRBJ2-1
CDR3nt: TGTGCCAGCAGCCGTGTGGACAGGGGCAATGAGCAGTTCTTC
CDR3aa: CASSRVDRGNEQFF

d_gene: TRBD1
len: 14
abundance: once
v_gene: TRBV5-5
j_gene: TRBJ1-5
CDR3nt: TGTGCCAGCAGCTTTGGACAGGGAGAACAGCCCCAGCATTTT
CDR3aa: CASSFGQGEQPQHF

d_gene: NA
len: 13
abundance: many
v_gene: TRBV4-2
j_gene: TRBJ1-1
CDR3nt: TGTGCCAGCAGCCAATCCGGAGAGACTGAAGCTTTCTTT
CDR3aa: CASSQSGETEAFF

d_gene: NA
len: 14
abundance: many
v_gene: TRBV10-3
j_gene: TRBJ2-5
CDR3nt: TGTGCCATCAGTGAGTCGGCTGGGGGAGAGACCCAGTACTTC
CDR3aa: CAISESAGGETQYF

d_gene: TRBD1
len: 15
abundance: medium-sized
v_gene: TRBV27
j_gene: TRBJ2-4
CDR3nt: TGTGCCAGCAGTAGCCGGGACAGGGTATCGTACATTCAGTACTTC
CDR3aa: CASSSRDRVSYIQYF

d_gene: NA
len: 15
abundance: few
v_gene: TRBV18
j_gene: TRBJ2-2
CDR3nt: TGTGCCAGCTCGGAAACGACGGTGAACACCGGGGAGCTGTTTTTT
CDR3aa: CASSETTVNTGELFF

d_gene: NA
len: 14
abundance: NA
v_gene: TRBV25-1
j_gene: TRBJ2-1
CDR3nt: TGTGCCAGCAGTGATACTGACTCCTACAATGAGCAGTTCTTC
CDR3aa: CASSDTDSYNEQFF

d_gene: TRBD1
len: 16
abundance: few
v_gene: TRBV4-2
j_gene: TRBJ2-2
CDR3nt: TGTGCCAGCAGCCAGGGACAGGGGGCGAACACCGGGGAGCTGTTTTTT
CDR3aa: CASSQGQGANTGELFF

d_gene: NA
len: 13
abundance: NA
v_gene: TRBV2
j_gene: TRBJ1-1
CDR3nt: TGTGCCAGCAGGGGACACATGAACACTGAAGCTTTCTTT
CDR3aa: CASRGHMNTEAFF

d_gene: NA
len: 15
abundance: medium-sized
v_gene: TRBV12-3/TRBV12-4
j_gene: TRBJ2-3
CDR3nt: TGTGCCAGCAGTCCGGGACTCGGGGGCACAGATACGCAGTATTTT
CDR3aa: CASSPGLGGTDTQYF

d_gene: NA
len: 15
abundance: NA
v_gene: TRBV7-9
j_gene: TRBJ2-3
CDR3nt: TGTGCCAGCAGCTTAGAGGGGTCTGGCACAGATACGCAGTATTTT
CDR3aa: CASSLEGSGTDTQYF

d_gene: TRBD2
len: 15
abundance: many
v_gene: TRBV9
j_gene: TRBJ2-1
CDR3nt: TGTGCCAGCAGCGTAGGAGCGGGGGGGCTGAATGAGCAGTTCTTC
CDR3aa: CASSVGAGGLNEQFF

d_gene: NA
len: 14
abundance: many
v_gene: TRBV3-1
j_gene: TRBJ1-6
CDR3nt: TGTGCCAGCAGCCAAGACAGGGCGGGTTCACCCCTCCACTTT
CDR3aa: CASSQDRAGSPLHF

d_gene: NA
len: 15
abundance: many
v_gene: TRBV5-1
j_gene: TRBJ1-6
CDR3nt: TGCGCCAGCAGCTTAGGAAGCTCCTATAATTCACCCCTCCACTTT
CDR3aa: CASSLGSSYNSPLHF

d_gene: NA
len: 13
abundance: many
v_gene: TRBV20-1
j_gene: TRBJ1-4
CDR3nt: TGCAGTGCTCCGGGACATCCTAATGAAAAACTGTTTTTT
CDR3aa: CSAPGHPNEKLFF

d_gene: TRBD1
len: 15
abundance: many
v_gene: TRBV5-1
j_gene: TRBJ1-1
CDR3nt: TGCGCCAGCAGCGGGTTGACAGGGGAGAACACTGAAGCTTTCTTT
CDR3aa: CASSGLTGENTEAFF

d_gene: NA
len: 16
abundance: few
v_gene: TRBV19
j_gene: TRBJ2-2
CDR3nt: TGTGCCAGTAGTACTGGGGCCTTCACTAACACCGGGGAGCTGTTTTTT
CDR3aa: CASSTGAFTNTGELFF

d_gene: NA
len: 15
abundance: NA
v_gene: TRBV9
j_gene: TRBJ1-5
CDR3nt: TGTGCCAGCAGCGTAGGGGGGCGAGTAGAACAGCCCCAGCATTTT
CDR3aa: CASSVGGRVEQPQHF

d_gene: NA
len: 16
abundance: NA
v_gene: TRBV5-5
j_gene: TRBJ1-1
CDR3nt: TGTGCCAGCAGCTTATCGGGGAGTTCCATGAACACTGAAGCTTTCTTT
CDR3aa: CASSLSGSSMNTEAFF

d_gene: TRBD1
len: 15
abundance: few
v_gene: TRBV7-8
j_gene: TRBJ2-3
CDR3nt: TGTGCCAGCAGCCCCGTCGGGGACAGGGGTGATACGCAGTATTTT
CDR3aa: CASSPVGDRGDTQYF

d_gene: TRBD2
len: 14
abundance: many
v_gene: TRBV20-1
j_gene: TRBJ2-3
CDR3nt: TGCAGTGCTCCCCGGGGGGTGAGCACAGATACGCAGTATTTT
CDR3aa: CSAPRGVSTDTQYF

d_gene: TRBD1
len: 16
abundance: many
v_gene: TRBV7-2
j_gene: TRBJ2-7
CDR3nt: TGTGCCAGCAGCGAGGTATCCGGGACAGCGAGCTACGAGCAGTACTTC
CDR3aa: CASSEVSGTASYEQYF

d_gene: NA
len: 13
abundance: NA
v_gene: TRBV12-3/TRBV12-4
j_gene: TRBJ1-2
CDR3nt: TGTGCCAGCAGTTTGGGGCAGGCAGGTGGCTACACCTTC
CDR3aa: CASSLGQAGGYTF

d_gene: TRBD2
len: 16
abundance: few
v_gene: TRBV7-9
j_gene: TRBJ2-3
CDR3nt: TGTGCCAGCAGCCCCGGGACTAGCCTTAGCACAGATACGCAGTATTTT
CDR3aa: CASSPGTSLSTDTQYF

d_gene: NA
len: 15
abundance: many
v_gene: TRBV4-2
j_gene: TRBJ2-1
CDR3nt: TGTGCCAGCAGCCAAGATGGTAGGACTTACAATGAGCAGTTCTTC
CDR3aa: CASSQDGRTYNEQFF

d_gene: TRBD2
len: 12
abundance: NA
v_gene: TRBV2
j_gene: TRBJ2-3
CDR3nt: TGTGCCAGCAGTTGGGAGGGAGATACGCAGTATTTT
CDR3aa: CASSWEGDTQYF

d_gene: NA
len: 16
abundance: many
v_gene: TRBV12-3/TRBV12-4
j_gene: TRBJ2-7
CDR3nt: TGTGCCAGCACTTTAGGCCGCTGGGAGAGCTCCTACGAGCAGTACTTC
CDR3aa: CASTLGRWESSYEQYF

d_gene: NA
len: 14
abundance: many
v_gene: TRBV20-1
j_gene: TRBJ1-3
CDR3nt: TGCAGTGCTAGAGAGTTAGGGGCTGGAAACACCATATATTTT
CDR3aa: CSARELGAGNTIYF

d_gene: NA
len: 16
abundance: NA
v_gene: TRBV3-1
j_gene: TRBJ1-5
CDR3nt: TGTGCCAGCAGCCAAGAATGGGGTCAGAACAATCAGCCCCAGCATTTT
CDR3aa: CASSQEWGQNNQPQHF

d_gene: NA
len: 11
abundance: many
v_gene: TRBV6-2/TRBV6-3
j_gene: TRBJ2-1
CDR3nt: TGTGCCAGCACCGGGGGCGTAGGGCAGTTCTTC
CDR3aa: CASTGGVGQFF

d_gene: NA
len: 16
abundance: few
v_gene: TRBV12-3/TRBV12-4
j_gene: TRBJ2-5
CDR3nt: TGTGCCAGCAGTTCCCGGGACCTAACGGGGCAAGAGACCCAGTACTTC
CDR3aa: CASSSRDLTGQETQYF

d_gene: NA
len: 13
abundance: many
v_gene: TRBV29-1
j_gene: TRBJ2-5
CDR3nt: TGCAGCGTCGTGGAGGGATACCAAGAGACCCAGTACTTC
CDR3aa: CSVVEGYQETQYF